The 10 T cell receptor beta chains given below trace back to one sample, sequenced in a study of tumor-infiltrating lymphocytes in localized non-small cell lung cancer. Sequencing was performed with immunoSEQ multiplex PCR; in TCRdb, only in-frame clones are kept and a portion is missing. The top ten clones hold just over 5% of a sample with about 8,400 clones, 77% of them seen once. The material sequenced was lung tumor tissue. The receptors here all came from a human donor with non-small cell lung cancer.

V and J are TRBV7-2 and TRBJ2-1; 7 bases map to TRBD2. Germline CDR1 is SGHTA and CDR2 is FQGNSA. V was pared by 1 base and J by 2 bases, with 2 bases of the junction left unmatched. The CDR3 runs 15 residues. The CDR3 region has the DNA TGTGCCAGCAGCTTAGTCGCGGGGGCCTACAATGAGCAGTTCTTC. It translates to CASSLVAGAYNEQFF.

The CDR3 nucleotides read TGTGCCAGCTCGGGACTCGACGAGCAGTACTTC. It specifies CASSGLDEQYF. The V gene is TRBV18, the J gene TRBJ2-7; maybe TRBD2 (6 bases). The length of the CDR3 is 11 residues. Germline loops: CDR1 KGHSH, CDR2 LQKENI. Trimming took 6 bases from V and 5 from J, leaving 8 bases between them.

The chain combines TRBV7-2 with TRBJ2-7, with 7 nucleotides matching TRBD1. CDR3 length: 13 amino acids. V gave up 4 bases and J gave up 6 bases; unmatched junction bases: 6. Germline CDR1 SGHTA, CDR2 FQGNSA. The CDR3 coding sequence is TGTGCCAGCAGCTCCCGACAGGGATCCGAGCAGTACTTC. Translated: CASSSRQGSEQYF.

The chain joins TRBV4-3 to TRBJ2-1, with 12 bases fitting TRBD2. Germline CDR1 LGHNA, CDR2 YSLEER. This CDR3 contains 18 residues. The J segment lost 5 bases and the V segment lost 3 bases, leaving 11 bases of the junction unmatched. This CDR3 is CASSHSYTGLAGHNEQFF. CDR3 nucleotides: TGCGCCAGCAGCCACTCTTATACCGGACTAGCGGGGCACAATGAGCAGTTCTTC.

The chain recombines TRBV7-3 with TRBJ2-1; TRBD2 is a possible D gene (6 bases). V shed 5 bases and J shed 7 bases, with 18 bases lying between them. The CDR3 extends over 15 amino acids. CDR1 SGHTA and CDR2 FQGTGA come from the germline V gene. The CDR3 region is CASSPGGPGFNEQFF. The CDR3 DNA sequence: TGTGCCAGCAGCCCTGGAGGGCCGGGGTTTAATGAGCAGTTCTTC.

The chain is built from TRBV27 and TRBJ2-1, with D perhaps TRBD2 (6 bases). The CDR3 consists of 14 residues. V was trimmed by 8 bases and J by 2 bases, leaving 13 bases between them. The germline gives CDR1 MNHEY, CDR2 SMNVEV (reference sequence). This CDR3 reads CASPGVMAYNEQFF. The CDR3 bases are TGTGCCAGCCCGGGGGTGATGGCCTACAATGAGCAGTTCTTC.

In this sample, this clone turned up once. The J gene is TRBJ2-6, the V gene TRBV9; D may be TRBD2 (5 bases). Germline loops: CDR1 SGDLS, CDR2 YYNGEE. Trimming took off 0 bases at V and 2 bases at J, with 9 bases between the two ends. CDR3 length: 16 amino acids. CDR3 sequence: CASSVGPGTGANVLTF. CDR3 DNA sequence: TGTGCCAGCAGCGTAGGCCCGGGGACTGGGGCCAACGTCCTGACTTTC.

This clone is a singleton in its sample. This sequence joins TRBV11-2 and TRBJ2-5; weak D call: TRBD2 (5 bases). CDR3 size: 14 residues. With 4 bases removed from V and 1 base from J, the gap between germline ends came to 10 bases. The germline CDR1 and CDR2 sequences are SGHAT and FQNNGV. The CDR3 DNA is TGTGCCAGCAGCTCTAGAGGGATCCAAGAGACCCAGTACTTC. Protein: CASSSRGIQETQYF. The full variable domain, its missing parts supplied by reference TRBV11-2 and TRBJ2-5, is EAGVAQSPRYKIIEKRQSVAFWCNPISGHATLYWYQQILGQGPKLLIQFQNNGVVDDSQLPKDRFSAERLKGVDSTLKIQPAKLEDSAVYLCASSSRGIQETQYFGPGTRLLVL.

The genes are TRBV10-1 and TRBJ2-7, with 8 bases identical to TRBD2. The CDR3 totals 19 residues. Germline-derived CDR1 and CDR2 are WNHNN and SYGVQD (reference sequence). V shed 7 bases, J shed 3 bases, and the junction held 23 bases outside the gene matches. This CDR3 reads CASIKVPGLVAPNHYEQYF. As DNA, the CDR3 is TGCGCCAGCATCAAAGTGCCGGGACTAGTAGCTCCTAATCACTACGAGCAGTACTTC.

This clone came up once. The rearrangement joins TRBV5-1 to TRBJ2-1, with a tentative D call TRBD1 (5 bases). Germline loops: CDR1 SGHRS, CDR2 YFSETQ. The length of the CDR3 is 13 residues. The germline V and J ends were trimmed by 1 base and 10 bases, with 12 bases remaining between them. CDR3 nucleotide sequence: TGCGCCAGCAGCTTGTTGACAGCCAACGAGCAGTTCTTC. Its protein is CASSLLTANEQFF.